One T cell receptor beta chain is described in this entry. The source of the sample is a study of shared T cell receptors in the human thymus. V was pared by 4 bases and J by 0 bases, with 9 bases of the junction left unmatched. Looked up from germline, CDR1 is SGHDT and CDR2 is YYEEEE. This CDR3 has 17 amino acids. Repertoires were generated with immunoSEQ multiplex PCR, while TCRdb's copy carries only in-frame clones and drops some. The table shows 700,000 or so clones, with 70% to 90% occurring only once. The same sample was also studied in work on human thymus T cells. That paper notes: Healthy Finnish infants having corrective surgery for congenital heart defects served as donors. Corrective heart surgery yielded the resections from which the thymus tissue came. Repertoires sampled from thymus and blood appeared biased in V and J gene usage. Reports from related research described highly overlapping thymic repertoires among unrelated individuals.

The chain uses TRBV5-6 and TRBJ1-5, with TRBD1 matching over 8 bases. This receptor was obtained from a girl under three years old with a congenital heart defect. The sequencing input was thymocytes. CDR3 region: CASSGQGQGNSNQPQHF. Here the CDR3 DNA reads TGTGCCAGCAGCGGGCAAGGACAGGGCAATAGCAATCAGCCCCAGCATTTT.